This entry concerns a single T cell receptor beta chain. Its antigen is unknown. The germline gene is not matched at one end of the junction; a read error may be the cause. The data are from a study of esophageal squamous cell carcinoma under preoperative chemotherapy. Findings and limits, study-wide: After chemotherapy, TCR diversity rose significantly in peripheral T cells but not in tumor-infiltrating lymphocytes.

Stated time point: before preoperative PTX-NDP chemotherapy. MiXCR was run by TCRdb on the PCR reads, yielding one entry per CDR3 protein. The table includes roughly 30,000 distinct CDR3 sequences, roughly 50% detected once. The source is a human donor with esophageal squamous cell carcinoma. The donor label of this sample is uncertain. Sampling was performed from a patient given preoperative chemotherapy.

CDR3 coding DNA: TGTGCTAGCAGCTTATCGGGGCAGGGGGGAGAGACCCAGTTCTTC. This translates into CASSLSGQGGETQFF. This chain connects TRBV7-7 to TRBJ2-1, with D perhaps matching TRBD1 (7 bases). CDR1 is SSHAT and CDR2 is FNYEAQ in the germline V gene (reference sequence). CDR3 length: 15 amino acids.